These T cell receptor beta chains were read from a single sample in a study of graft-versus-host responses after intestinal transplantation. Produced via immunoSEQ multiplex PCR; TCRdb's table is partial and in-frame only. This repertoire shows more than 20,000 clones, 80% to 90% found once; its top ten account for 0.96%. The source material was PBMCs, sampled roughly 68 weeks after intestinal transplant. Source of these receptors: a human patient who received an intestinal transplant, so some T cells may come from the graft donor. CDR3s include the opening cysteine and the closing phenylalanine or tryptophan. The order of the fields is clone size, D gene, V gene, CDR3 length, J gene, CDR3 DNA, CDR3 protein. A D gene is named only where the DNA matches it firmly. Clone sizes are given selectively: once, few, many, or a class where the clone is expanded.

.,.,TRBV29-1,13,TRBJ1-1,TGCAGCGTTGAAGAATGGTTGGGCACTGAAGCTTTCTTT,CSVEEWLGTEAFF
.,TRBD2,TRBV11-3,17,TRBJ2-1,TGTGCCAGCAGCTTAGGGGGGACTAGCGGGTTAGGCAATGAGCAGTTCTTC,CASSLGGTSGLGNEQFF
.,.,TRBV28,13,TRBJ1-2,TGTGCCAGCACGACGGCCTCTAACTATGGCTACACCTTC,CASTTASNYGYTF
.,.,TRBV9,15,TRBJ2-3,TGTGCCAGCAGCGTGGGGACCACCGCTTTGGATACGCAGTATTTT,CASSVGTTALDTQYF
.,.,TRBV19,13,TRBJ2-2,TGTGCCAGTATTAGCGCGGACACCGGGGAGCTGTTTTTT,CASISADTGELFF
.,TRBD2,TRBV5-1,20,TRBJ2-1,TGCGCCAGCAGCAAAACCGGACTAGCGGGAAGTAGTTATCTAAACAATGAGCAGTTCTTC,CASSKTGLAGSSYLNNEQFF
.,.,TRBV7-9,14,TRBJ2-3,TGTGCCAGCAGCTTGCTAGGGGGCACAGATACGCAGTATTTT,CASSLLGGTDTQYF
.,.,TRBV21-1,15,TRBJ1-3,TGTGCCAGCAGCAAACCCCCGAGGACTGGAAACACCATATATTTT,CASSKPPRTGNTIYF
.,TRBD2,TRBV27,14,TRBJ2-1,TGTGCCAGCAGTGCAATACTAGCGGAAGGTGAGCAGTTCTTC,CASSAILAEGEQFF
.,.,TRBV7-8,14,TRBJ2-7,TGTGCCAGCAGCTTAGCGGAGACAACTTACGTGCAGTACTTC,CASSLAETTYVQYF
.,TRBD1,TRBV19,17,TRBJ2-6,TGTGCCAGTAGTATTAACAGGGGGCTAGGTGGGGCCAACGTCCTGACTTTC,CASSINRGLGGANVLTF
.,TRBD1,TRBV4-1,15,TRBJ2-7,TGCGCCAGCAGCCTAGGGGGGACAGGGTCCAACGAGCAGTACTTC,CASSLGGTGSNEQYF
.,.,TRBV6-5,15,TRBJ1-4,TGTGCCAGCAAAGGGACACCTGCAACTAATGAAAAACTGTTTTTT,CASKGTPATNEKLFF
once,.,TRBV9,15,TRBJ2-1,TGTGCCAGCAGCGTATGGTTAGACAGTTACAATGAGCAGTTCTTC,CASSVWLDSYNEQFF
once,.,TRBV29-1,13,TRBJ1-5,TGCAGCGTACAACGGGATCTTAATCAGCCCCAGCATTTT,CSVQRDLNQPQHF